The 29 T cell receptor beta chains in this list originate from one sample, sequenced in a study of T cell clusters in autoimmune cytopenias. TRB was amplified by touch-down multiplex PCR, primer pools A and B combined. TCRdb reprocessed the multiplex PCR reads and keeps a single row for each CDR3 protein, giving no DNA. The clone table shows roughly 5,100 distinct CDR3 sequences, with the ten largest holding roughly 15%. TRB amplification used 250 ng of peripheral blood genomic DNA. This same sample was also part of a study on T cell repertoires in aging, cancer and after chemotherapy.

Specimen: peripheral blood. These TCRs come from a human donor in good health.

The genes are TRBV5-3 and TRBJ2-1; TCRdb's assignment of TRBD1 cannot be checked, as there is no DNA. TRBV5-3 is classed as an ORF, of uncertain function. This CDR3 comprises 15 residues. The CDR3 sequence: CASSFPGTGRNGQFF.

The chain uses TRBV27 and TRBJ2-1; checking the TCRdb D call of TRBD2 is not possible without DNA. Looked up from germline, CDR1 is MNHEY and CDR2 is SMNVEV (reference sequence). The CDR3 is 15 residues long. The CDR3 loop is CASSFLSSERDEQFF.

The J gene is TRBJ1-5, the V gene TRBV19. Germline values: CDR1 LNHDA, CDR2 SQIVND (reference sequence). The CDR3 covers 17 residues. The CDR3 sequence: CASSIDRGRVENQPQHF.

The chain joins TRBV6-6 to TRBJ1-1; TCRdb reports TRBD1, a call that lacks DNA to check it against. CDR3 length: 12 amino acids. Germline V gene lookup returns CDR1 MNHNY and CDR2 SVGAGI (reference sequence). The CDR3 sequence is CASSGQGFEAFF.

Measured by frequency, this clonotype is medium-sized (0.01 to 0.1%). The CDR3 protein is CASSIALTSQTGNQPQHF. This chain connects TRBV19 to TRBJ1-5. The length of the CDR3 is 18 residues. Germline V lookup: CDR1 LNHDA, CDR2 SQIVND (reference sequence).

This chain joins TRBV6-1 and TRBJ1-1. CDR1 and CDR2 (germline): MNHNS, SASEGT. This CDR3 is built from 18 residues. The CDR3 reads CASSESVYSRKRNTEAFF.

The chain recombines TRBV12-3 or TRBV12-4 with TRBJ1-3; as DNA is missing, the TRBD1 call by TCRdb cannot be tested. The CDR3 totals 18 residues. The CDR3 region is CASSLGRLAFSSGNTIYF.

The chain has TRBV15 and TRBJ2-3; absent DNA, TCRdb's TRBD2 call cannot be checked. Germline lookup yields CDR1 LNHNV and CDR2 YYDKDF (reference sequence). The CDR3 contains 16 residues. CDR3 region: CATSGTSGGGPDTQYF.

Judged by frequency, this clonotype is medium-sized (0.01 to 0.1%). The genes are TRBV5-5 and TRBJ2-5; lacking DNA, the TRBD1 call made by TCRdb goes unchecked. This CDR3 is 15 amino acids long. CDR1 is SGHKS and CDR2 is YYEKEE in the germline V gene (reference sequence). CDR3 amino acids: CASSLWSGGSETQYF.

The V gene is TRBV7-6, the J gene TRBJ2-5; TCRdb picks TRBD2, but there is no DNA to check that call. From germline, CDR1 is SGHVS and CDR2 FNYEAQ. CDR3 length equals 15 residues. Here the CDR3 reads CASSPLAGGPETQYF. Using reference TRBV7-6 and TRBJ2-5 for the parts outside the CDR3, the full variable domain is GAGVSQSPRYKVTKRGQDVALRCDPISGHVSLYWYRQALGQGPEFLTYFNYEAQQDKSGLPNDRFSAERPEGSISTLTIQRTEQRDSAMYRCASSPLAGGPETQYFGPGTRLLVL.

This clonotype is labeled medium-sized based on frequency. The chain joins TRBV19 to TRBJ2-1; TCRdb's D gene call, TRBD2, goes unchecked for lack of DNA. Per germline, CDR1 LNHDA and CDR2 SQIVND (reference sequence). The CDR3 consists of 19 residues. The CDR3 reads CASSISLAGGTRSYNEQFF.

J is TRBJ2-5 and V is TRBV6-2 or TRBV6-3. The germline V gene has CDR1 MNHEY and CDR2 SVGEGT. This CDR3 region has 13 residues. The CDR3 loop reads CASSYNEVETQYF.

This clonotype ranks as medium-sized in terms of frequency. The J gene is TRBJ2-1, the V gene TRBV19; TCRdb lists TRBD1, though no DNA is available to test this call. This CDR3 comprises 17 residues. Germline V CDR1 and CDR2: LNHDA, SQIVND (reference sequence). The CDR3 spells CASSIAGGSTSYNEQFF.

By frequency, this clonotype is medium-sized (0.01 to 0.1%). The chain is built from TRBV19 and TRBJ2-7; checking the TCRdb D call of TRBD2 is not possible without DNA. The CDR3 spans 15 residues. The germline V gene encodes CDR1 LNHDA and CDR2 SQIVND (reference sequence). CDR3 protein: CASSLAGGASNEQYF.

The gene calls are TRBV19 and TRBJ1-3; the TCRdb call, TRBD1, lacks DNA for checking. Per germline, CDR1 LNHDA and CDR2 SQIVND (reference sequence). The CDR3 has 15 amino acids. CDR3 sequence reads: CASRKQGAPGNTIYF.

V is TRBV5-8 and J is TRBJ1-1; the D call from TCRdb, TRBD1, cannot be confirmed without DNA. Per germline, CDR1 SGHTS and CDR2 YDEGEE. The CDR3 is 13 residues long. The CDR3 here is CASSLGAGTEAFF. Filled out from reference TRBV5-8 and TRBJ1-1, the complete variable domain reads EAGVTQSPTHLIKTRGQQATLRCSPISGHTSVYWYQQALGLGLQFLLWYDEGEERNRGNFPPRFSGRQFPNYSSELNVNALELEDSALYLCASSLGAGTEAFFGQGTRLTVV.

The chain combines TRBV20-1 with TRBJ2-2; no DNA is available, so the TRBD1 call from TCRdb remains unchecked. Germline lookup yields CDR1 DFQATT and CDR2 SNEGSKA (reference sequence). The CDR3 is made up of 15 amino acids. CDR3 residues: CSARTGGWNTGELFF.

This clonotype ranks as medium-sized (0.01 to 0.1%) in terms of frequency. The CDR3 reads CSALAGVGAGTDTQYF. The chain couples TRBV29-1 to TRBJ2-3; TCRdb's D call, TRBD1, is unchecked because there is no DNA. Germline V gene data show CDR1 as SQVTM and CDR2 as ANQGSEA. This CDR3 region has 16 residues.

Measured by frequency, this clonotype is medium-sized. The CDR3 loop reads CSVELGGGYTF. This chain uses TRBV29-1 with TRBJ1-2; TCRdb's D call of TRBD1 is untestable without DNA. CDR1 and CDR2 from the germline V gene are SQVTM and ANQGSEA. This CDR3 has 11 amino acids.

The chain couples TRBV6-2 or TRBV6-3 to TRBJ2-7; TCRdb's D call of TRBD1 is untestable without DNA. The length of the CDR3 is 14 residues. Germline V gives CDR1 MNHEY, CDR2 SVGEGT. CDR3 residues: CASSVGQSSYEQYF.

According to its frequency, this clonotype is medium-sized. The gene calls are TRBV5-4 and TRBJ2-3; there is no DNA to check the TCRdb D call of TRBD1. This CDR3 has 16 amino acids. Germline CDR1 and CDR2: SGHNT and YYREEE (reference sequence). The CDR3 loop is CASSSAGGAPRDTQYF.

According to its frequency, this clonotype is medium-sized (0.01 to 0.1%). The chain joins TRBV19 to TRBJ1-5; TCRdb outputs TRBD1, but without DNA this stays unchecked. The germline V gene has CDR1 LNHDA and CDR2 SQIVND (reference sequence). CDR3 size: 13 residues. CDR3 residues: CASTDLRGQPQHF.

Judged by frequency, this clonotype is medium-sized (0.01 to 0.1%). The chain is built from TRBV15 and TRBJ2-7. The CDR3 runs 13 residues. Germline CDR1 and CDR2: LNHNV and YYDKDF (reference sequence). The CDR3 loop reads CATSLPGAHEQYF.

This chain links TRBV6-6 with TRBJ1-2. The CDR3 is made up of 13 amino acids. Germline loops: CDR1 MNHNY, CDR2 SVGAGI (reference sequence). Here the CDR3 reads CASSFSTNYGYTF.

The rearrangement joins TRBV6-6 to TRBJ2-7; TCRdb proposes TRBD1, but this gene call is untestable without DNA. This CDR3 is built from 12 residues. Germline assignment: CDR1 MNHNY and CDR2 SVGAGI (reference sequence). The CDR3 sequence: CASKRGQDEQYF.

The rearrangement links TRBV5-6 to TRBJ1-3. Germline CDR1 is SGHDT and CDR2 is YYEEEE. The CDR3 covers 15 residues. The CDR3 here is CASSLAAVSGNTIYF.

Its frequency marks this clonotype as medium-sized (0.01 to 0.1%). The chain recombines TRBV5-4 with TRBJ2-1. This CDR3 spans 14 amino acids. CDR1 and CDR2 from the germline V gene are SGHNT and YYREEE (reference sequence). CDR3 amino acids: CASSASLISNEQFF.

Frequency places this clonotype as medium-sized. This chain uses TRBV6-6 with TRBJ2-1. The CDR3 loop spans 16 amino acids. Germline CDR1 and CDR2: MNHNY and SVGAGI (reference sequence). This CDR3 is CASSYRQWSSYNEQFF.

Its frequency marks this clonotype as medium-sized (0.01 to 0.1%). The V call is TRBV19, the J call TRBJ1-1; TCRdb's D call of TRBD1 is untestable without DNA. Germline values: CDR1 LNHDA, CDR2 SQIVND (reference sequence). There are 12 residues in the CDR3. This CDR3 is CASSMTDREAFF.